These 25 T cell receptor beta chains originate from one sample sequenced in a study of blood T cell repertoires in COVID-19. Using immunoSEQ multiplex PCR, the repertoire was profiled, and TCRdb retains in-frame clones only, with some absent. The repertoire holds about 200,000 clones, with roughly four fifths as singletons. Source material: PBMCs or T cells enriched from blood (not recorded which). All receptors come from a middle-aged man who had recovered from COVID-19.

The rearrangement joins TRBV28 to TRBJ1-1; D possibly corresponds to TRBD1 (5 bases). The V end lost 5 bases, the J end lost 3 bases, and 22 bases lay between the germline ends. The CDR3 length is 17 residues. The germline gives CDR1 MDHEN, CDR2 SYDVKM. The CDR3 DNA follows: TGTGCCAGCAGTACTCAGGGATTAGGTAGCATGGACACTGAAGCTTTCTTT. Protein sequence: CASSTQGLGSMDTEAFF.

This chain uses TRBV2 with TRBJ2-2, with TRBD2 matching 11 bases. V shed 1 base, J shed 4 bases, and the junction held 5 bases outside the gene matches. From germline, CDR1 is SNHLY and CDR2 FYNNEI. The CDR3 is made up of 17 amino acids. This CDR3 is CASSEGIAGGVTGELFF. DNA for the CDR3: TGTGCCAGCAGTGAAGGGATAGCGGGAGGGGTCACCGGGGAGCTGTTTTTT.

The CDR3: CASSTRQPETQYF. The CDR3 nucleotides are TGTGCCAGTAGCACGAGACAGCCGGAGACCCAGTACTTC. The chain joins TRBV19 to TRBJ2-5, with D maybe TRBD1 (5 bases). CDR1 LNHDA and CDR2 SQIVND come from the germline V gene (reference sequence). The CDR3 consists of 13 residues. The V and J ends lost 6 bases and 5 bases respectively, with 13 bases between them.

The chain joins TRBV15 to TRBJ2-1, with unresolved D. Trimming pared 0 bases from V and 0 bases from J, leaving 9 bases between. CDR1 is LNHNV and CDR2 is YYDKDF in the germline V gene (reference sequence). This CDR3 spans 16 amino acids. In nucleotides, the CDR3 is TGTGCCACCAGCAGAGAACAGCCAAGCTCCTACAATGAGCAGTTCTTC. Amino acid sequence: CATSREQPSSYNEQFF.

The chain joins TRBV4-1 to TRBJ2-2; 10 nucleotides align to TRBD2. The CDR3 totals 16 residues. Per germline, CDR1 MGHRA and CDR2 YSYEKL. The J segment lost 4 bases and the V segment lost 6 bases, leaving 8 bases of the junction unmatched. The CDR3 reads CASSRTSGEITGELFF. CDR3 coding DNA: TGCGCCAGCAGTAGGACTAGCGGAGAAATCACCGGGGAGCTGTTTTTT.

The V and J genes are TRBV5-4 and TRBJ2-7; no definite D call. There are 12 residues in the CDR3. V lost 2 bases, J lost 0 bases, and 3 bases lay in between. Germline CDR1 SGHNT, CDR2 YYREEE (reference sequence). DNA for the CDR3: TGTGCCAGCAGCTTCCGCTCCTACGAGCAGTACTTC. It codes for CASSFRSYEQYF.

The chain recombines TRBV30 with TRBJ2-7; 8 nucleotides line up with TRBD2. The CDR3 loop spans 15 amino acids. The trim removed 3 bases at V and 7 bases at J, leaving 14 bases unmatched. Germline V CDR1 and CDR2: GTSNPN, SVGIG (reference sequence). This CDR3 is CAWRPLTGGFGEQYF. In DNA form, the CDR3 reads TGTGCCTGGAGGCCCCTTACGGGAGGGTTTGGGGAGCAGTACTTC.

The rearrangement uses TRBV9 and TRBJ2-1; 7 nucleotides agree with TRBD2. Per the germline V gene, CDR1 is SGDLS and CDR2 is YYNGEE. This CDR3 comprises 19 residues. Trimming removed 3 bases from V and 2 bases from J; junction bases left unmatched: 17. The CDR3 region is CASSARGGSPSPTYNEQFF. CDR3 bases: TGTGCCAGCAGCGCTAGGGGCGGGAGTCCTTCTCCTACCTACAATGAGCAGTTCTTC.

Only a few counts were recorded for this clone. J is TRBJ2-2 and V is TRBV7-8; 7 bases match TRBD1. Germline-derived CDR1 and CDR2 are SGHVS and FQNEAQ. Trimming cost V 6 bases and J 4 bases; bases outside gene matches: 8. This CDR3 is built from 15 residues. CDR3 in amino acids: CASRAYPGGTGELFF. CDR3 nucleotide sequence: TGTGCCAGCAGAGCTTACCCAGGGGGCACCGGGGAGCTGTTTTTT.

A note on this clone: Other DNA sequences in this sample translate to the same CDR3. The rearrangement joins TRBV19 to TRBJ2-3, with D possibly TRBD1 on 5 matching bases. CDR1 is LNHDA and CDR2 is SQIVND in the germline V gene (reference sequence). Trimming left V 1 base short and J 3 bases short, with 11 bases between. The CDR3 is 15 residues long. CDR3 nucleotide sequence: TGTGCCAGTAGTATAGGTGGCAGGGTAACAGATACGCAGTATTTT. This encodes CASSIGGRVTDTQYF.

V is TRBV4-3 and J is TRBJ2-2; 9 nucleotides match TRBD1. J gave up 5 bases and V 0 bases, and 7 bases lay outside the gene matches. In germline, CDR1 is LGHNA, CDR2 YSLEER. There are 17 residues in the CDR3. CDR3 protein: CASSQDLGGTGTGELFF. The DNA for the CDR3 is TGCGCCAGCAGCCAAGATCTAGGGGGGACAGGGACCGGGGAGCTGTTTTTT.

CDR3 loop: CASSLGQGVVGELFF. The CDR3 coding sequence is TGTGCCAGCAGCTTGGGACAGGGGGTCGTCGGGGAGCTGTTTTTT. The chain couples TRBV5-6 to TRBJ2-2; 9 bases map to TRBD1. CDR3 size: 15 residues. The germline gives CDR1 SGHDT, CDR2 YYEEEE. After removal of 0 bases from V and 7 bases from J, the junction contained 4 bases not matched to a gene.

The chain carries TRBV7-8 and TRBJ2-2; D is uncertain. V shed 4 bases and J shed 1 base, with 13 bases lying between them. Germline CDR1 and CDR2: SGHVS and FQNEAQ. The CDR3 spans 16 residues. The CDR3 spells CASSSPGSRNTGELFF. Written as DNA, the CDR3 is TGTGCCAGCAGCTCCCCGGGTAGTAGGAACACCGGGGAGCTGTTTTTT.

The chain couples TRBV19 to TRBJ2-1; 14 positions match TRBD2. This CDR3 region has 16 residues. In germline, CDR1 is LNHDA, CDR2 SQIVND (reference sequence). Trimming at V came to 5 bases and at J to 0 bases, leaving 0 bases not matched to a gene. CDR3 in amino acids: CASSGTSGSSYNEQFF. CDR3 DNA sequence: TGTGCCAGTAGTGGGACTAGCGGGAGCTCCTACAATGAGCAGTTCTTC.

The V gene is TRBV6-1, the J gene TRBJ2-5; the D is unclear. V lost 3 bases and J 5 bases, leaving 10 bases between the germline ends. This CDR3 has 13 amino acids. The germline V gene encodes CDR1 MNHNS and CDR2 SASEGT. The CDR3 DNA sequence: TGTGCCAGCAGTGATCCTGGAGATGAGACCCAGTACTTC. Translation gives CASSDPGDETQYF.

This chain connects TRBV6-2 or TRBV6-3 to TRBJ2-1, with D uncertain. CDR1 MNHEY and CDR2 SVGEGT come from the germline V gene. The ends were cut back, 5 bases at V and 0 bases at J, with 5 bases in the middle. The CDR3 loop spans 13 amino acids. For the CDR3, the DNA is TGTGCCAGCAGTCCCAACTCCTACAATGAGCAGTTCTTC. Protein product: CASSPNSYNEQFF.

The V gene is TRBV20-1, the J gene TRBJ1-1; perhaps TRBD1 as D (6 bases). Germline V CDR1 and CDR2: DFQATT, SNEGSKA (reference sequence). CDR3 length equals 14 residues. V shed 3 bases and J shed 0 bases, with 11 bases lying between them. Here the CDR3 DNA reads TGCAGTGCTAGTACAGGGATCATGAACACTGAAGCTTTCTTT. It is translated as CSASTGIMNTEAFF.

The CDR3 nucleotides are TGTGCCAGCAGCCTAGGATCAGAGGGAGAAGAGACCCAGTACTTC. Amino acid sequence: CASSLGSEGEETQYF. The rearrangement uses TRBV5-8 and TRBJ2-5, with D possibly being TRBD2 (5 bases). The germline V gene has CDR1 SGHTS and CDR2 YDEGEE. V lost 4 bases and J lost 3, with 16 bases in between. The CDR3 is 15 residues long.

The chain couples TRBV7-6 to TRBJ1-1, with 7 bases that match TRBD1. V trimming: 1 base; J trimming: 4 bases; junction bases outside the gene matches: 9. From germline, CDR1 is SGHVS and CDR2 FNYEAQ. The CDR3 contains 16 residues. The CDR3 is CASSLGWTGGFTEAFF. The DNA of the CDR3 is TGTGCCAGCAGCTTAGGTTGGACAGGTGGATTCACTGAAGCTTTCTTT.

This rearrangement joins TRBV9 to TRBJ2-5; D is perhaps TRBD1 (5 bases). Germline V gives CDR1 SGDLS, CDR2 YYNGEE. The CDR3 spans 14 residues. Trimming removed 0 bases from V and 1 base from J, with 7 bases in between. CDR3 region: CASSVGQPQETQYF. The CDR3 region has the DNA TGTGCCAGCAGCGTAGGACAGCCCCAAGAGACCCAGTACTTC. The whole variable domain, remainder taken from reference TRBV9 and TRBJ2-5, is DSGVTQTPKHLITATGQRVTLRCSPRSGDLSVYWYQQSLDQGLQFLIQYYNGEERAKGNILERFSAQQFPDLHSELNLSSLELGDSALYFCASSVGQPQETQYFGPGTRLLVL.

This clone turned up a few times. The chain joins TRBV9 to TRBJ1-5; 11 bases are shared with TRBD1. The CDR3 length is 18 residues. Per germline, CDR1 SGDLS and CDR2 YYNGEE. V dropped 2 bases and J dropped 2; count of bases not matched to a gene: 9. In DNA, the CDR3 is TGTGCCAGCAGCGTCCCGTGGGAGGGACAGGGGGGCAATCAGCCCCAGCATTTT. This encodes CASSVPWEGQGGNQPQHF.

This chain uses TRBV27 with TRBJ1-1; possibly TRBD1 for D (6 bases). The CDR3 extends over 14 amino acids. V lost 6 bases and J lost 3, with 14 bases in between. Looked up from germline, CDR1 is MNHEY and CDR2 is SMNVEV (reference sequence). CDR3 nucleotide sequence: TGTGCCAGCAGCCTGTGGCCAGGGGACACTGAAGCTTTCTTT. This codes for CASSLWPGDTEAFF.

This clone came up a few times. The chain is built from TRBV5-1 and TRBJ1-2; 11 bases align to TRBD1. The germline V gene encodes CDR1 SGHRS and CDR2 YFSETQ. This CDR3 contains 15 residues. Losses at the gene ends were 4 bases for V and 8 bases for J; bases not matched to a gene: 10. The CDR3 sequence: CASSPGQGALNGYTF. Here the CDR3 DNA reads TGCGCCAGCAGCCCCGGACAGGGGGCGCTGAACGGCTACACCTTC.

CDR3 coding DNA: TGTGCCAGCTCACCCGACAAACAAGCTTTCTTT. This encodes CASSPDKQAFF. The chain couples TRBV18 to TRBJ1-1; D is unresolved. The V gene's germline CDR1 is KGHSH and CDR2 LQKENI. This CDR3 contains 11 residues. With 3 bases removed from V and 9 bases from J, the gap between germline ends came to 8 bases.

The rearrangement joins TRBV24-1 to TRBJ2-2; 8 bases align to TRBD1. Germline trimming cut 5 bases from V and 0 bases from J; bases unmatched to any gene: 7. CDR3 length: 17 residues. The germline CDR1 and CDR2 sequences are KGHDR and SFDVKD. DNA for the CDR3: TGTGCCACCAGTGGGAAGACAGGGGCTTCGAACACCGGGGAGCTGTTTTTT. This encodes CATSGKTGASNTGELFF.